This TCR beta chain is from a study of blood T cell repertoires in COVID-19. As for the study in general: COVID-19 samples from acute and convalescent phases originated in the United States, Italy and Spain.

In the authors' workflow: Nucleated cell number was recorded as an estimate derived from reference gene primer amplification. Produced via immunoSEQ multiplex PCR; TCRdb's table is partial and in-frame only. The DNA was the basis for D and trimming; V, J and clone size are from that table. The sample shows about 97,000 clones, over 65% of them seen only once. The V and J ends lost 1 base and 10 bases respectively, with 20 bases between them. The CDR3 spans 15 residues. From germline, CDR1 is SGHRS and CDR2 YFSETQ. The origin of this receptor is a human donor in a cohort sampled during active COVID-19. The V gene is TRBV5-1, the J gene TRBJ1-1; possibly TRBD1 for D (6 bases). The sample consisted of peripheral blood. CDR3 coding DNA: TGCGCCAGCAGCTTGAGCCCGACAGGCACGGGGAGAGCTTTCTTT. Amino acid sequence: CASSLSPTGTGRAFF.